This T cell receptor (beta chain) was found in a study of blood T cell repertoires in COVID-19. The wider study: Whether acute or convalescent, the COVID-19 samples came from the United States, Italy and Spain. PBMCs, B-cell-depleted T cells, or T cells provided the cDNA or gDNA that made up the material.

In the original workflow: Quantification of nucleated cells was approximated via reference gene primer amplification. Here immunoSEQ multiplex PCR was the method, and the copy in TCRdb shows in-frame clones only, minus some. V and J calls and clone size are those listed in that table; D and trimming were worked out from the DNA. The data contain around 58,000 clones, approximately 85% of them seen just once; the ten biggest clones take up 15% to 20%. The CDR3 covers 15 residues. V trimming: 0 bases; J trimming: 1 base; junction bases outside the gene matches: 1. Per germline, CDR1 ENHRY and CDR2 SYGVKD.

V gene TRBV10-3 combines with J gene TRBJ1-1; TRBD1 agrees at 8 bases. Material for sequencing was peripheral blood. The receptor comes from a human donor in a cohort sampled during active COVID-19. CDR3 sequence reads: CAISESDRENTEAFF. The DNA for the CDR3 is TGTGCCATCAGTGAGTCGGACAGGGAGAACACTGAAGCTTTCTTT.